This TCR beta chain was sequenced for a study of T cell responses to AZD1222 COVID-19 vaccine. Libraries were prepared by immunoSEQ multiplex PCR; TCRdb keeps only in-frame clonotypes and omits some of them. The sample lists 94,000 or so clones; roughly nine tenths were seen once. In the case of this clone: The antigen is not known.

Findings of the study overall: Seropositivity was recorded at baseline in only 6 or 7 AZD1222 recipients.

The CDR3 length is 14 residues. From germline, CDR1 is LGHNA and CDR2 YSLEER. The J segment lost 1 base and the V segment lost 3 bases, leaving 1 base of the junction unmatched. The chain carries TRBV4-3 and TRBJ2-7; the match to TRBD1 covers 9 bases. Sequenced here: peripheral blood, sampled on day 0 of AZD1222 vaccination. The clonotype was recovered from an adult in good health. The CDR3 DNA is TGCGCCAGCAGCCAGGGACAGGGATCCTACGAGCAGTACTTC. Its protein product is CASSQGQGSYEQYF.